The next 6 T cell receptor beta chains were all read from a single sample in a study of vaccination and CD4 T cells after COVID-19. Which antigens these TCRs recognize remains unknown. Treatment in this sample: 10-day PBMC culture with coronavirus spike peptide pools or control peptides (ViraFEST assay). Oncomine TCR Beta short-read sequencing was applied to DNA from cultured CD4+ T cells. TCRdb ran MiXCR on the PCR reads and lists one entry per CDR3 protein. Of about 15,000 distinct CDR3 sequences in the sample, just over 20% were seen once. This material consisted of CD4+ T cells from blood, cultured in vitro, taken before SARS-CoV-2 vaccination. These receptors were collected from a human donor who received a COVID-19 vaccine.

In its sample, this clonotype was seen a few times. This rearrangement joins TRBV20-1 to TRBJ2-1; TRBD2 matches at 10 bases. CDR3 length equals 17 residues. With V trimmed by 3 bases and J by 0 bases, 8 bases remained unmatched. CDR1 and CDR2 from the germline V gene are DFQATT and SNEGSKA (reference sequence). CDR3 loop: CSARVPPSGGSYNEQFF. In DNA, the CDR3 is TGCAGTGCTAGGGTCCCCCCTAGCGGGGGCTCCTACAATGAGCAGTTCTTC.

This chain connects TRBV23-1 to TRBJ1-1; no definite D call. TRBV23-1 falls under the ORF class, with uncertain function. The CDR3 loop spans 14 amino acids. The V and J ends lost 0 bases and 1 base respectively, with 6 bases between them. DNA for the CDR3: TGCGCCAGCAGTCAATCCACAGAGAACACTGAAGCTTTCTTT. This sequence encodes CASSQSTENTEAFF.

This clonotype was counted between two and nine times. The chain employs TRBV19 and TRBJ2-1, with a tentative D call TRBD2 (6 bases). Deletions cut 5 bases from V and 1 base from J, with 21 bases between. This CDR3 has 18 residues. Germline V gene data show CDR1 as LNHDA and CDR2 as SQIVND (reference sequence). CDR3 residues: CASSPETVRRGSYNEQFF. The CDR3 nucleotides are TGTGCCAGTAGTCCCGAGACTGTCCGGAGGGGATCCTACAATGAGCAGTTCTTC.

The genes are TRBV30 and TRBJ1-6; the match to TRBD1 covers 8 bases. Germline assignment: CDR1 GTSNPN and CDR2 SVGIG (reference sequence). Germline trimming cut 3 bases from V and 9 bases from J; bases unmatched to any gene: 10. The CDR3 totals 15 residues. CDR3 sequence reads: CAWSPMDRAGSPLHF. The DNA for the CDR3 is TGTGCCTGGAGCCCCATGGACAGGGCGGGTTCACCCCTCCACTTT.

This rearrangement joins TRBV29-1 to TRBJ1-5; a possible D gene is TRBD1 (6 bases). This CDR3 spans 13 amino acids. V was trimmed by 4 bases and J by 4 bases, leaving 11 bases between them. Germline V gene sequence: CDR1 SQVTM, CDR2 ANQGSEA. The CDR3: CSVAPGVNQPQHF. In nucleotides, the CDR3 is TGCAGCGTTGCCCCAGGGGTTAATCAGCCCCAGCATTTT.

This rearrangement joins TRBV19 to TRBJ1-3; D gene ambiguous. CDR1 LNHDA and CDR2 SQIVND come from the germline V gene (reference sequence). This CDR3 is built from 12 residues. Deletions cut 11 bases from V and 1 base from J, with 9 bases between. DNA for the CDR3: TGTGCCTGCTCAGGTTCTGGAAACACCATATATTTT. Translated: CACSGSGNTIYF.